Listed below are T cell receptor beta chains from one sample, sequenced in a study of blood T cell repertoires in COVID-19. Profiled with immunoSEQ multiplex PCR; TCRdb holds only in-frame clones, not every one. In the table there are hundreds of thousands of clones, 75% to 90% of which are singletons. The sequenced sample was PBMCs or T cells enriched from blood (not recorded which). The receptors were gathered from a man aged 35 to 55 who had recovered from COVID-19. Both conserved end residues are part of each CDR3. Fields, in order: V gene, clone size, J gene, CDR3 protein. Clone size is stated in some rows and not others, as once, few, many or a class when expanded.

TRBV12-3/TRBV12-4,.,TRBJ1-6,CASTGTDNSPLHF
TRBV2,.,TRBJ1-2,CASSEQGNDGYTF
TRBV28,.,TRBJ2-7,CASTTRGGAYEQYF
TRBV5-4,.,TRBJ2-2,CASSLGGTGGANTGELFF
TRBV6-5,.,TRBJ2-2,CASSYSIYTGTGELFF
TRBV2,once,TRBJ1-4,CASGDWLLNEKLFF
TRBV9,.,TRBJ2-7,CASSPGQATYEQYF
TRBV27,.,TRBJ2-7,CASSLSGGPSYEQYF
TRBV7-2,.,TRBJ2-3,CASSLLAGPSTDTQYF
TRBV25-1,once,TRBJ1-2,CASSPRGQSNYGYTF
TRBV7-9,.,TRBJ1-6,CASSLDLPGRNSPLHF
TRBV6-5,.,TRBJ2-7,CASSPDMRAYEQYF
TRBV19,once,TRBJ1-2,CATATEPFNYGYTF
TRBV18,.,TRBJ2-2,CASSPKITDTGELFF
TRBV27,.,TRBJ2-7,CASSLVPGLAGSSYEQYF
TRBV7-2,.,TRBJ2-1,CASRKGGAVVNEQFF
TRBV7-3,.,TRBJ2-1,CASSFLGSKDNEQFF
TRBV15,.,TRBJ2-3,CATSRRGRRADTQYF
TRBV27,.,TRBJ2-1,CASSPTGLEQFF
TRBV27,once,TRBJ2-1,CASSLTPGQGTEQFF
TRBV6-2/TRBV6-3,.,TRBJ2-7,CASSYSGLARNPNEQYF
TRBV9,.,TRBJ2-7,CASSVFGTEYEQYF
TRBV2,.,TRBJ2-2,CASCNGGGMNTGELFF
TRBV7-8,.,TRBJ2-3,CASSLELASGGRTDTQYF
TRBV28,.,TRBJ2-1,CASSPGRAFYNEQFF
TRBV28,.,TRBJ1-1,CASSSGGSTEAFF
TRBV2,.,TRBJ1-2,CASSPRQGVGYGYTF
TRBV28,.,TRBJ1-2,CASSLFIGTGEDGYTF
TRBV28,.,TRBJ2-1,CASSLRGLADVHNEQFF
TRBV7-2,.,TRBJ2-1,CASSLGGGPNEQFF
TRBV2,.,TRBJ2-1,CATLGDRGDNEQFF
TRBV4-3,few,TRBJ2-7,CASSQGLRQEQYF
TRBV7-3,.,TRBJ2-2,CASSLGLGAAAGELFF
TRBV5-4,.,TRBJ2-5,CASSIRGLQETQYF
TRBV12-3/TRBV12-4,.,TRBJ1-1,CASRFSSAEAFF
TRBV5-4,.,TRBJ2-2,CASRGDSYPRDTGELFF